Given below is one T cell receptor beta chain in context. There is no known antigen for this receptor. No much larger clone is present one base from it, and per-base qualities are unavailable. The immunoSEQ Assay, a bias-controlled multiplex PCR, was used to amplify TCRbeta CDR3 regions from genomic DNA. As for the original processing: Within the assay, amplification of reference gene primers was used to estimate how many nucleated cells each sample contained. To quantify the absolute abundance of each unique TCRbeta CDR3 rearrangement, sequence reads were collapsed and filtered. For each sample, productive Simpson clonality was calculated as the square root of Simpson's diversity index over productive rearrangements. TCRdb obtained this table from immuneACCESS and retained in-frame rearrangements with V and J assigned. These tables miss some clones; where compared with another copy, unresolved V genes account for less than half of the shortfall, and the remainder is unexplained. For V, J and clone size, that table is used; D and trimming come from the DNA. This sample comprises roughly 63,000 clones, roughly 90% of them detected only once. The top ten hold over 20% of the sample.

Whole blood was collected in K2EDTA tubes by collaborating institutions according to the institutions' own protocols. For TCRbeta analysis, collaborators shipped samples as frozen whole blood, isolated PBMCs, or DNA extracted from either of those sample types. Looking up the germline V gene (reference sequence) yields CDR1 SEHNR and CDR2 FQNEAQ. After removal of 5 bases from V and 1 base from J, the junction retains 8 bases not matched to a gene. The CDR3 starts with the cysteine, ends with the phenylalanine, and has 16 residues. The DNA shown is the 48-base CDR3, in frame from base 1. This entry belongs to a study of blood T cell repertoires in COVID-19 (dated by TCRdb to the early 2020s). As for the study more broadly: Collaborator samples came from the United States, Italy and Spain and covered acute and convalescent phases of COVID-19. The prospective study material was composed of cDNA or gDNA derived from T cells, B-cell-depleted T cells, or PBMCs. Subjects who had been exposed to COVID-19, were actively infected with it, or had recovered from it provided the deeply sampled blood TCRbeta repertoires that made up the dataset. A freely available public database, intended as a resource for researchers studying the immune response to SARS-CoV-2, is where the repertoires were released. Samples came from the ongoing ImmuneRACE study (first 160 participants) plus 1,254 subjects from 6 global collaborators. The sample metadata nearly always contained a de-identified subject ID, COVID-19 status, age in years and sex. Where available, HLA class I and class II types were obtained from metadata supplied by the sample provider rather than from assay-based typing. What the research found in general, with its limitations: The amount of clinical and demographic metadata varied by source and participant and was provided uncurated.

The sequence was obtained from a woman aged 45-60 years with active or convalescent COVID-19. The sample comprised peripheral blood. Here the chain combines TRBV7-9 and TRBJ2-3; TRBD2 matches 8 bases in the middle. The nucleotide sequence reads TGTGCCAGCAGCCCTCCGGGGCGGGAGGGCACAGATACGCAGTATTTT. The translation is CASSPPGREGTDTQYF.